The source of this TCR beta chain is a study of shared clonotypes between healthy human individuals. Only Caucasian adults living in Nashville, Tennessee made up the donor group. The method was immunoSEQ multiplex PCR; TCRdb's version includes in-frame clones alone and lacks a portion of them. The data contain about 2.4 million clones, approximately 94% of them singletons. This CDR3 contains 18 residues. The ends lost 3 bases at V and 7 bases at J; junction bases unmatched: 17. Germline V gene lookup returns CDR1 KGHSH and CDR2 LQKENI. The sequenced sample was naive CD4+ T cells from PBMCs. The subset: CD45RA+ positively selected. The clonotype comes from a man between 18 and 35 years old in good health. Some clones in this sample may be carry-over from other donors' samples. The V and J genes are TRBV18 and TRBJ2-3, with TRBD1 matching over 9 bases. DNA of the CDR3: TGTGCCAGCTCACCTGTCCCGGGACAGGGAACTGGAGTATATACGCAGTATTTT. It codes for CASSPVPGQGTGVYTQYF.